Shown below are 12 T cell receptor beta chains from a single sample sequenced in a study of T cells in Graves' hyperthyroidism and ophthalmopathy. Authors of the study amplified TCR beta CDR3 regions from RNA transcripts. The TCR CDR3 was amplified in a first-round RT-PCR using the HTBI primer set. TCRdb processed the multiplex PCR reads anew with MiXCR; each CDR3 protein has one entry. The sample shows some 270,000 distinct CDR3 sequences, 13% of them seen only once. What was sequenced was blood. These receptors all come from a woman in her twenties or thirties with Graves' hyperthyroidism that later progressed to Graves' ophthalmopathy.

This clonotype has a count of ten or more. This rearrangement joins TRBV20-1 to TRBJ2-5; 7 bases are shared with TRBD2. CDR3 length equals 15 residues. With 5 bases clipped from V and 4 bases from J, the junction kept 13 bases outside the gene matches. Germline CDR1 is DFQATT and CDR2 is SNEGSKA (reference sequence). Here the CDR3 reads CSAEDSAGLGETQYF. In DNA form, the CDR3 reads TGCAGTGCTGAGGACTCAGCGGGATTAGGAGAGACCCAGTACTTC.

In the case of this clonotype: A read error is possible here, since a much larger clone lies one base away. This likely comes from a read error, as the CDR3 has no conserved phenylalanine or tryptophan at its end. J is TRBJ2-1 and V is TRBV10-3, with TRBD1 as a possible D gene (5 bases). V was cut by 3 bases and J by 2 bases, with 14 bases left in between. The CDR3 sequence is 16 residues long. Germline CDR1 ENHRY, CDR2 SYGVKD. CDR3 region: CAISDRQGKTYNEQFL. The CDR3, as DNA: TGTGCCATCAGTGATCGTCAGGGAAAAACCTACAATGAGCAGTTCCTC.

This clonotype has ten or more counts. The V and J genes are TRBV28 and TRBJ2-7; weak D call: TRBD1 (6 bases). The V end lost 5 bases, the J end lost 2 bases, and 22 bases lay between the germline ends. The V gene's germline CDR1 is MDHEN and CDR2 SYDVKM. The length of the CDR3 is 17 residues. CDR3 nucleotide sequence: TGTGCCAGCAGTCCAGGGGTTGGGACATCGTTTACCTACGAGCAGTACTTC. Translation: CASSPGVGTSFTYEQYF.

In its sample, this clonotype was seen many times. The chain carries TRBV11-2 and TRBJ2-5; 11 bases align to TRBD2. Germline-derived CDR1 and CDR2 are SGHAT and FQNNGV. V lost 5 bases and J lost 1; bases outside the gene matches: 6. The CDR3 has 16 residues. This CDR3 is CASSPRLAGIQETQYF. The CDR3 coding sequence is TGTGCCAGCAGCCCCCGACTAGCGGGAATCCAAGAGACCCAGTACTTC.

The chain links TRBV4-3 to TRBJ2-5; 15 positions match TRBD2. CDR3 size: 19 residues. The J segment lost 5 bases and the V segment lost 0 bases, leaving 10 bases of the junction unmatched. Germline V gives CDR1 LGHNA, CDR2 YSLEER. CDR3 in DNA: TGCGCCAGCAGCCAAGATCCACCGGGACTAGCGGGAGGAAGTGAGACCCAGTACTTC. This sequence encodes CASSQDPPGLAGGSETQYF.

In its sample, this clonotype was seen once. This CDR3 reads CASKYDSGTGAYEQYF. CDR3 bases: TGTGCCAGCAAATACGACTCCGGGACAGGGGCCTACGAGCAGTACTTC. V gene TRBV27 combines with J gene TRBJ2-7; 10 nucleotides line up with TRBD1. Germline CDR1 and CDR2: MNHEY and SMNVEV (reference sequence). Trimming removed 7 bases from V and 2 bases from J; junction bases left unmatched: 11. This CDR3 region has 16 residues.

This chain joins TRBV12-3 or TRBV12-4 and TRBJ2-2, with D tentatively TRBD1 or TRBD2 (5 bases each). The germline V and J ends were trimmed by 6 bases and 6 bases, with 11 bases remaining between them. The CDR3 length is 13 residues. The CDR3 DNA reads TGTGCCAGCAGCACCGGGACCCCCGGGGAGCTGTTTTTT. It yields the protein CASSTGTPGELFF.

In this sample, this clonotype turned up many times. The J gene is TRBJ2-5, the V gene TRBV5-4, with 9 bases fitting TRBD2. The V and J ends lost 5 bases and 5 bases, in that order; junction bases with no gene match: 7. Germline-derived CDR1 and CDR2 are SGHNT and YYREEE (reference sequence). This CDR3 region has 14 residues. In nucleotides, the CDR3 is TGTGCCAGCAGAATAGCGGGAGCTGGGGAGACCCAGTACTTC. Its protein is CASRIAGAGETQYF.

In its sample, this clonotype was seen many times. The V gene is TRBV5-8, the J gene TRBJ2-3; D perhaps matches TRBD2 (5 bases). The CDR3 runs 14 residues. V lost 4 bases to trimming and J lost 4 bases, with 13 bases between them. The V gene's germline CDR1 is SGHTS and CDR2 YDEGEE. CDR3 bases: TGTGCCAGCAGCGAGCGGATGGGAGCAGATACGCAGTATTTT. Translation: CASSERMGADTQYF.

The table lists this clonotype with a few counts. DNA for the CDR3: TGTGCCACCAGGAGCGGGAGCGCCGGCACCGGGGAGCTGTTTTTT. Encoded protein: CATRSGSAGTGELFF. This chain joins TRBV24-1 and TRBJ2-2; 8 nucleotides align to TRBD2. The CDR3 sequence is 15 residues long. Looked up from germline, CDR1 is KGHDR and CDR2 is SFDVKD. Trimming cost V 7 bases and J 4 bases; bases outside gene matches: 7.

At least ten counts were recorded for this clonotype. This sequence joins TRBV29-1 and TRBJ2-5, with D tentatively TRBD2 (7 bases). The CDR3 runs to 12 residues. Per the germline V gene, CDR1 is SQVTM and CDR2 is ANQGSEA. V lost 5 bases and J lost 5, with 12 bases in between. The CDR3 is CSVTGGLETQYF. The CDR3 DNA sequence: TGCAGCGTTACGGGGGGCTTGGAGACCCAGTACTTC.

This clonotype came up many times. The gene calls are TRBV30 and TRBJ2-7; 13 bases match TRBD2. There are 11 residues in the CDR3. V lost 8 bases to trimming and J lost 13 bases; unmatched junction nucleotides: 8. CDR1 is GTSNPN and CDR2 is SVGIG in the germline V gene (reference sequence). CDR3 in DNA: TGTGCCACAGGGACTAGCGGGAATGCATACTTC. Its translation is CATGTSGNAYF.